The TCR beta chain under discussion was sequenced for a study of PD-L1 blockade in urothelial cancer. About the research overall: Tumor samples showed a median count of about 1,300 T cells.

Whole-study findings and limits: Durable benefit accompanied greater 3-week expansion of tumor-associated blood clones.

Generated by immunoSEQ multiplex PCR, the TCRdb table keeps only in-frame clones and is missing some. The sample records tens of thousands of clones, roughly 36% being singletons. This clone was detected once. The target antigen is unknown. Germline V CDR1 and CDR2: MDHEN, SYDVKM. V lost 5 bases, J lost 3 bases, and 7 bases stayed unmatched. This CDR3 has 14 amino acids. This material consisted of tumor tissue, taken before atezolizumab (anti-PD-L1) treatment. The receptor comes from a man aged 60 to 75 with urothelial cancer. The chain has TRBV28 and TRBJ2-7; 7 bases are a match to TRBD2. This chain's CDR3 is CASSLGGIIYEQYF. Here the CDR3 DNA reads TGTGCCAGCAGTCTGGGGGGGATCATCTACGAGCAGTACTTC. The entire variable domain, with the rest obtained from reference TRBV28 and TRBJ2-7, is as follows: DVKVTQSSRYLVKRTGEKVFLECVQDMDHENMFWYRQDPGLGLRLIYFSYDVKMKEKGDIPEGYSVSREKKERFSLILESASTNQTSMYLCASSLGGIIYEQYFGPGTRLTVT.